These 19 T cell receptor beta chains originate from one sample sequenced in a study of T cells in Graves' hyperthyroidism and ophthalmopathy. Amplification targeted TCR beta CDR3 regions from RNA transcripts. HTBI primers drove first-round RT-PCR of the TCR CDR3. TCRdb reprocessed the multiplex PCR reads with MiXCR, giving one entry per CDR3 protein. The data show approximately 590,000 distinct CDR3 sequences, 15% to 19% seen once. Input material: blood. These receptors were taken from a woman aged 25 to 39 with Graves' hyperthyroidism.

The CDR3 reads CASSQQGSGTGELFF. The CDR3 DNA reads as TGTGCCAGCAGCCAGCAGGGGTCGGGCACCGGGGAGCTGTTTTTT. The chain carries TRBV12-3 or TRBV12-4 and TRBJ2-2, with D perhaps matching TRBD1 (6 bases). With 6 bases removed from V and 4 bases from J, the gap between germline ends came to 15 bases. The CDR3 is made up of 15 amino acids.

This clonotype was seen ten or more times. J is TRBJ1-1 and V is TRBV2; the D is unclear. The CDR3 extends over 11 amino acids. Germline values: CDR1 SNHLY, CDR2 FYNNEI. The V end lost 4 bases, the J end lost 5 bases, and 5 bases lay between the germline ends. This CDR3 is CASSVRTEAFF. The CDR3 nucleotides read TGTGCCAGCAGTGTTAGGACTGAAGCTTTCTTT.

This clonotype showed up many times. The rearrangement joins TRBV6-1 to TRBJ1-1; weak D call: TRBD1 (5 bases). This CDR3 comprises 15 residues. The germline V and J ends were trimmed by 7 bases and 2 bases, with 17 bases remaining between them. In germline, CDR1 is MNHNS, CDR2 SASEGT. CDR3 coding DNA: TGTGCCAGCACCACCCAGAGAGGGGTTAACACTGAAGCTTTCTTT. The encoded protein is CASTTQRGVNTEAFF.

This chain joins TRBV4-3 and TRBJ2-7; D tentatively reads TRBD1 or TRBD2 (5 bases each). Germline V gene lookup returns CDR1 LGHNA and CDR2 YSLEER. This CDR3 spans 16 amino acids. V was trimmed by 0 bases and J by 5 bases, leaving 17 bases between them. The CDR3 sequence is CASSQEPTGGLNEQYF. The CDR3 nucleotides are TGCGCCAGCAGCCAAGAGCCCACAGGAGGATTGAACGAGCAGTACTTC.

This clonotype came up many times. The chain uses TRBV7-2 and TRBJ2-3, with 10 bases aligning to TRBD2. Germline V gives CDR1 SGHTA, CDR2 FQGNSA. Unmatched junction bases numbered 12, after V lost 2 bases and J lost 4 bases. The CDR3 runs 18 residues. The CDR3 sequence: CASSLPSKAGGLPDTQYF. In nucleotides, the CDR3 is TGTGCCAGCAGCTTACCCTCTAAAGCGGGAGGGCTCCCAGATACGCAGTATTTT.

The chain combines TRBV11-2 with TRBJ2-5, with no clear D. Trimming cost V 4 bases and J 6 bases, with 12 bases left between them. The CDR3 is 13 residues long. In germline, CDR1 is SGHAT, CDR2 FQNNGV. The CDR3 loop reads CASSSHNIQTQYF. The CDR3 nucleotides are TGTGCCAGCAGCTCCCATAACATTCAGACCCAGTACTTC.

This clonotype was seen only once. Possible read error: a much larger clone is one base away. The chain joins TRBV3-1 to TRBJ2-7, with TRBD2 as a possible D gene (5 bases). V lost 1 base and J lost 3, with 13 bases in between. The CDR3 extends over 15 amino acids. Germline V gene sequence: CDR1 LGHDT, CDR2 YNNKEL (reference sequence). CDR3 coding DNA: TGTGCCAGCAGCCAAGCTGGGAGTGCCCACTACGAGCAGTACTTC. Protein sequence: CASSQAGSAHYEQYF.

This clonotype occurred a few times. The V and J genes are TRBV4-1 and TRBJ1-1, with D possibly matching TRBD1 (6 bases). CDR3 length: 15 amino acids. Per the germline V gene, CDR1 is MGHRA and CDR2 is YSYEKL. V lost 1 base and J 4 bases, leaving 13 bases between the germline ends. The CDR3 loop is CASSQGHRVSTEAFF. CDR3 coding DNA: TGCGCCAGCAGCCAAGGGCACAGGGTTTCCACTGAAGCTTTCTTT.

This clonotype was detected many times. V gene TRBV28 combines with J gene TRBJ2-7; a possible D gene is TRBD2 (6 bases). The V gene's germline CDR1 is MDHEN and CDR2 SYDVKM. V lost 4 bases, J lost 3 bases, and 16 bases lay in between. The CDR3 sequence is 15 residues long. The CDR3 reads CASSSTGTGNYEQYF. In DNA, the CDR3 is TGTGCCAGCAGTTCTACCGGGACTGGTAACTACGAGCAGTACTTC.

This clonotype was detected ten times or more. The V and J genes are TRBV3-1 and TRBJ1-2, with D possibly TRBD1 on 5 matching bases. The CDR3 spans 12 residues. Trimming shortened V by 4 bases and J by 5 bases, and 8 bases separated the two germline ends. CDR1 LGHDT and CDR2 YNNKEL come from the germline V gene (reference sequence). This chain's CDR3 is CASSPGAYGYTF. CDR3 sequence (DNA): TGTGCCAGCAGCCCCGGGGCTTATGGCTACACCTTC.

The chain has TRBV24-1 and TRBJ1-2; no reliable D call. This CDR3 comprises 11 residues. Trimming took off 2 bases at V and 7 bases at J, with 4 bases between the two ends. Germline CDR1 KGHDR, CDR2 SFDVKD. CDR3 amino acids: CATSDSRGYTF. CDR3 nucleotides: TGTGCCACCAGTGATTCTCGTGGCTACACCTTC.

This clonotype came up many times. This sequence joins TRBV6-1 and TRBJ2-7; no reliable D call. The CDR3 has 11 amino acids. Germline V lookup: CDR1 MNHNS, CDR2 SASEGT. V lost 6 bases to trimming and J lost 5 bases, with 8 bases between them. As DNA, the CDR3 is TGTGCCAGCAGAAGGGCCCACGAGCAGTACTTC. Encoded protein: CASRRAHEQYF.

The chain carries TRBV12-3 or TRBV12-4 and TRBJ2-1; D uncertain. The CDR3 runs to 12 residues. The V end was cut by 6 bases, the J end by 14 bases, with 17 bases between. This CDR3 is CASSSLQQVKFF. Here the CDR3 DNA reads TGTGCCAGCAGCTCCCTCCAGCAAGTTAAGTTCTTC.

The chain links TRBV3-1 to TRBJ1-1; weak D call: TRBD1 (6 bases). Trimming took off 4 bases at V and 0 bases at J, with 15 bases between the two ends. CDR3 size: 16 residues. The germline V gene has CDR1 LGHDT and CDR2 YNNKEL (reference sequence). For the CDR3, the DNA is TGTGCCAGCAGCCTCGGGCAGGGGACACTGAACACTGAAGCTTTCTTT. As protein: CASSLGQGTLNTEAFF.

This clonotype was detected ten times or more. CDR3 DNA: TGTGCTAGTGGTTTGGTACGTGTTTGGGGGTTCCCGAGGACAGATACGCAGTATTTT. It specifies CASGLVRVWGFPRTDTQYF. V is TRBV12-5 and J is TRBJ2-3; tentatively, D is TRBD1 or TRBD2 (5 bases each). In germline, CDR1 is LGHNT, CDR2 FRNRAP. The V and J ends lost 0 bases and 3 bases respectively, with 22 bases between them. The CDR3 is made up of 19 amino acids.

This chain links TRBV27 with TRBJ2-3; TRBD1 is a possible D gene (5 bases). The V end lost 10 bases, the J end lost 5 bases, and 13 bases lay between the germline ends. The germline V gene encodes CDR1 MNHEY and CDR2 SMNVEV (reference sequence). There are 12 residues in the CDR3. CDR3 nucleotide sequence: TGTGCCACCCGAGTAGGGGAAGATACGCAGTATTTT. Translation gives CATRVGEDTQYF.

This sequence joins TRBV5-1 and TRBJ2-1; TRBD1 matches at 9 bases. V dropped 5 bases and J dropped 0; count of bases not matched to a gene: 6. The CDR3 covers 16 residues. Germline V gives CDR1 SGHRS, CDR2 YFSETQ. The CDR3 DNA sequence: TGCGCCAGCAGACTTACAGGGGGCGCCTCCTACAATGAGCAGTTCTTC. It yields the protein CASRLTGGASYNEQFF.

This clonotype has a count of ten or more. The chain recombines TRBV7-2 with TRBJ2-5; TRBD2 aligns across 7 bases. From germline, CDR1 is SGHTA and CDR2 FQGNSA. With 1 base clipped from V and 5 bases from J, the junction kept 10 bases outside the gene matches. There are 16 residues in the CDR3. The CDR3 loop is CASSLVGAGVSETQYF. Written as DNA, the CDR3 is TGTGCCAGCAGCTTAGTAGGGGCGGGAGTGTCTGAGACCCAGTACTTC.

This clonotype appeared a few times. The CDR3 loop reads CASSLGQASSGANVLTF. CDR3 bases: TGCGCCAGCAGCCTTGGGCAGGCGAGCTCTGGGGCCAACGTCCTGACTTTC. The genes are TRBV5-1 and TRBJ2-6; unclear D gene. CDR3 length: 17 amino acids. CDR1 is SGHRS, CDR2 YFSETQ, per germline. Between the trimmed V and J ends, which lost 4 bases and 0 bases, there was a span of 14 bases.